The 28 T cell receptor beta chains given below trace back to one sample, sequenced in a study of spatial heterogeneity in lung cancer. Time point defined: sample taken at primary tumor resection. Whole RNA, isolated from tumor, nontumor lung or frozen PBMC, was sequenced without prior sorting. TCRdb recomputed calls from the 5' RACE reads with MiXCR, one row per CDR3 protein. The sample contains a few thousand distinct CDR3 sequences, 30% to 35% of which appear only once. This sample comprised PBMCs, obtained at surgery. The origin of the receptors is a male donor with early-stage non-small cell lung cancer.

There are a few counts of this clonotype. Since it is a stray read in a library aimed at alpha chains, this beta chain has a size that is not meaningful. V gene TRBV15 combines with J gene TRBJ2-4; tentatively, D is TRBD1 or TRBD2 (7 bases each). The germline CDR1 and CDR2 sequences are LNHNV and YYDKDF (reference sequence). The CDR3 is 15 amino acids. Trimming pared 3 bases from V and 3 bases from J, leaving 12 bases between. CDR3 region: CATSRLRGGKNIQYF. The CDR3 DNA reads TGTGCCACCAGCAGGCTCAGGGGGGGCAAAAACATTCAGTACTTC.

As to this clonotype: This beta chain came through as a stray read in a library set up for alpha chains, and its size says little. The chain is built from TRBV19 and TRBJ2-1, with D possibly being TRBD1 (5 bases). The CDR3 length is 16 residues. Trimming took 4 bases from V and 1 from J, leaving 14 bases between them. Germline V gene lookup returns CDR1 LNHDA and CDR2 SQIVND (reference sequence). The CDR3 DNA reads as TGTGCCAGTAGTAGGCAGGGTCAGCAGTCCTACAATGAGCAGTTCTTC. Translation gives CASSRQGQQSYNEQFF.

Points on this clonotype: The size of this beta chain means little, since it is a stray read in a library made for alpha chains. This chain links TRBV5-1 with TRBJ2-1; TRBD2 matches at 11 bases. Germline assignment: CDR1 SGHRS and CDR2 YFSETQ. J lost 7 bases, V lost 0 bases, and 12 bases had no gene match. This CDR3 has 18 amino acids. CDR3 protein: CASSLALTGLAVRNEQFF. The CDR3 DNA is TGCGCCAGCAGCTTGGCACTAACGGGACTAGCGGTGCGGAATGAGCAGTTCTTC.

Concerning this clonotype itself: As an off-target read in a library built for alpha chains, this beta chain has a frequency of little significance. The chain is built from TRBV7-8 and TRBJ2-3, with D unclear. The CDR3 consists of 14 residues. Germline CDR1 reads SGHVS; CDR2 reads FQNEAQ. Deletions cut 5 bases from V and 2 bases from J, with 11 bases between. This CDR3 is CASSLNRATDTQYF. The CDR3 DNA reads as TGTGCCAGCAGCCTCAACCGGGCCACAGATACGCAGTATTTT.

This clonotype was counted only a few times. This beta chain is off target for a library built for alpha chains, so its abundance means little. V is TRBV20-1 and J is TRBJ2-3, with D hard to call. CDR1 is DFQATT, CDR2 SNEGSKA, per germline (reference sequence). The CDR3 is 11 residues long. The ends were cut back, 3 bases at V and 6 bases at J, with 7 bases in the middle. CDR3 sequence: CSASRDDTQYF. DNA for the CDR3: TGCAGTGCTAGCCGAGACGATACGCAGTATTTT.

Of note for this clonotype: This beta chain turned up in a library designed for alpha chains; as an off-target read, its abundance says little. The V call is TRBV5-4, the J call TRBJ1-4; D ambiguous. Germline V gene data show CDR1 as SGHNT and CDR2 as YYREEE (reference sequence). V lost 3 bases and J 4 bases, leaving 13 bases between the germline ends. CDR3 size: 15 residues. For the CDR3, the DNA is TGTGCCAGCAGCTCCAACCGAGGAATTAATGAAAAACTGTTTTTT. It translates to CASSSNRGINEKLFF.

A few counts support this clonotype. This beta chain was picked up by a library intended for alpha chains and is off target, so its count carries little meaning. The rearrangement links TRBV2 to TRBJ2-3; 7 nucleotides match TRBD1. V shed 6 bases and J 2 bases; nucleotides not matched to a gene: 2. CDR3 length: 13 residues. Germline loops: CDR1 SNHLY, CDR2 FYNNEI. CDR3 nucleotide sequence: TGTGCCAGCAGGGGACAGTCCACAGATACGCAGTATTTT. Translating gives CASRGQSTDTQYF. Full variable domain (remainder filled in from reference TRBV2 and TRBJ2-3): EPEVTQTPSHQVTQMGQEVILRCVPISNHLYFYWYRQILGQKVEFLVSFYNNEISEKSEIFDDQFSVERPDGSNFTLKIRSTKLEDSAMYFCASRGQSTDTQYFGPGTRLTVL.

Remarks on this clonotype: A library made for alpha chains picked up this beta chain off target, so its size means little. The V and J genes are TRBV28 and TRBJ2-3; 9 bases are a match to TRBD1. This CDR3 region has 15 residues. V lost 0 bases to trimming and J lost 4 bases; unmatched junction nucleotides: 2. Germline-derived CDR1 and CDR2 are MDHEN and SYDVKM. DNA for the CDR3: TGTGCCAGCAGTTTATGGGGACAGGGCGCAGATACGCAGTATTTT. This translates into CASSLWGQGADTQYF.

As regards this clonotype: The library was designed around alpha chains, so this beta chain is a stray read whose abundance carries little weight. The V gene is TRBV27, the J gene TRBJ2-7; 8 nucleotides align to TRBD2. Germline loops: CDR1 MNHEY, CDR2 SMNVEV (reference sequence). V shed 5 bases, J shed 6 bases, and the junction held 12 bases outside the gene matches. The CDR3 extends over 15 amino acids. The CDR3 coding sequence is TGTGCCAGCAGTAAATTAGCGGGATCTTTCGCCGAGCAGTACTTC. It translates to CASSKLAGSFAEQYF.

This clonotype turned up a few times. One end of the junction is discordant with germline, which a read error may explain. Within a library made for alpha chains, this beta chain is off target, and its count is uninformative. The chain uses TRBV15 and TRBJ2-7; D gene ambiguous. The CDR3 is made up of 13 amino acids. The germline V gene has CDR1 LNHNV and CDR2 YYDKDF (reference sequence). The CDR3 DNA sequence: TGTGCCACCAGCAGAGATCTTGCGGACGAGAAGTACTTC. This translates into CATSRDLADEKYF.

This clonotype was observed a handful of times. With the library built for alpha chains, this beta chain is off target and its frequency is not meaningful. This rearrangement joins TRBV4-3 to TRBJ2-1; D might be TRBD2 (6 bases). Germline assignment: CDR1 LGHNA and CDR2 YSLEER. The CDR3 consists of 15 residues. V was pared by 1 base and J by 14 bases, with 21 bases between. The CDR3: CASSQVGGRGDAEFF. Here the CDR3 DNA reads TGCGCCAGCAGCCAAGTCGGGGGTAGGGGTGACGCGGAGTTCTTC.

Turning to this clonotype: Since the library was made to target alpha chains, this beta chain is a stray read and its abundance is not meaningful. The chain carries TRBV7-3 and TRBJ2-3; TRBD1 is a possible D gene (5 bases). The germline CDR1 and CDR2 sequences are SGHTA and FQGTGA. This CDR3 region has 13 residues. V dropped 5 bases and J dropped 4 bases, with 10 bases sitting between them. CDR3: CASSETAADTQYF. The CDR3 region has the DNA TGTGCCAGCAGCGAGACAGCCGCAGATACGCAGTATTTT.

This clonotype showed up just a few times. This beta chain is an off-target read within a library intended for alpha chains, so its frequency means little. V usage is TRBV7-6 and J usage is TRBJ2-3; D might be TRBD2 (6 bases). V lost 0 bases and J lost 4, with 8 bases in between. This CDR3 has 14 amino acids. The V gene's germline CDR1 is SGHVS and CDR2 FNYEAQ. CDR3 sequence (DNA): TGTGCCAGCAGCTTAGCTGGGGGGTCAGATACGCAGTATTTT. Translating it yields CASSLAGGSDTQYF.

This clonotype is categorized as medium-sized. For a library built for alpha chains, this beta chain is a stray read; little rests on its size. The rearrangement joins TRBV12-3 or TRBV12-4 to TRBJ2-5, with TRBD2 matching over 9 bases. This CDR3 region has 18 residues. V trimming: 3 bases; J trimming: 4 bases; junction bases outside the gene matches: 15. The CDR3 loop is CASSLAGGPVGSRETQYF. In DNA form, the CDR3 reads TGTGCCAGCAGTTTGGCGGGAGGGCCTGTCGGTTCGAGAGAGACCCAGTACTTC.

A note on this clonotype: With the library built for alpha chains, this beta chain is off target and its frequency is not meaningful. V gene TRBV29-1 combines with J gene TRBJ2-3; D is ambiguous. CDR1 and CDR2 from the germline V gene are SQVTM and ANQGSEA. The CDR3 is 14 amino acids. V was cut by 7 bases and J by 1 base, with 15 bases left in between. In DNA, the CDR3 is TGCAGCGGACGCACAACCTGGGGCACAGATACGCAGTATTTT. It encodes CSGRTTWGTDTQYF.

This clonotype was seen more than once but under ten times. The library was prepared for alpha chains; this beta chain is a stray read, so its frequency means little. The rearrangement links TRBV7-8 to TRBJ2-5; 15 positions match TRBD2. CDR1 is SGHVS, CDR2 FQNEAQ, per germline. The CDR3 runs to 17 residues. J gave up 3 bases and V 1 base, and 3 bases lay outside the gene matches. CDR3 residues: CASSLGTSGRDKETQYF. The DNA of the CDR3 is TGTGCCAGCAGCTTAGGGACTAGCGGGAGGGATAAAGAGACCCAGTACTTC.

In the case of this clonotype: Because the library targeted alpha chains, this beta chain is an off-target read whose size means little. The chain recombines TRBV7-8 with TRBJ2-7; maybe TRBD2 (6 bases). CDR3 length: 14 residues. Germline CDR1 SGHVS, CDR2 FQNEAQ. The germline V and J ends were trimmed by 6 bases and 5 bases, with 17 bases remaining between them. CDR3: CASRPRGKVDEQYF. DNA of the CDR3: TGTGCCAGCAGACCTCGGGGGAAAGTCGACGAGCAGTACTTC.

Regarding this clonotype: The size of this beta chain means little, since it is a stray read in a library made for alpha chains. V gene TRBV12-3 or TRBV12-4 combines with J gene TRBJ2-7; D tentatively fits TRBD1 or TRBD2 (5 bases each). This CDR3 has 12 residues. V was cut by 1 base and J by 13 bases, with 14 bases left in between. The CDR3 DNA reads TGTGCCAGCAGTTTAGGCGAGGGACGGGGCTACTTC. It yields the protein CASSLGEGRGYF.

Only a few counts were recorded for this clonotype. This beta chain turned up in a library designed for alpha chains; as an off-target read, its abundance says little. This chain's CDR3 is CASGLQGWTGELFF. In nucleotides, the CDR3 is TGTGCCAGCGGGTTACAGGGGTGGACCGGGGAGCTGTTTTTT. V is TRBV12-3 or TRBV12-4 and J is TRBJ2-2, with 7 nucleotides matching TRBD1. After removal of 8 bases from V and 5 bases from J, the junction contained 8 bases not matched to a gene. The CDR3 runs 14 residues.

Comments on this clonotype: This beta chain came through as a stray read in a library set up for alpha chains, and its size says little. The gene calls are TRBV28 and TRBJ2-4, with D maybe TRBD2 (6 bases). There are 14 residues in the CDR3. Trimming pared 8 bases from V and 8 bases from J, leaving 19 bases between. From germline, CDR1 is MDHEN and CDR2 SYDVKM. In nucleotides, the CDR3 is TGTGCCAGCGGATCAGCCGGCAGGAGGGACATTCAGTACTTC. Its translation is CASGSAGRRDIQYF.

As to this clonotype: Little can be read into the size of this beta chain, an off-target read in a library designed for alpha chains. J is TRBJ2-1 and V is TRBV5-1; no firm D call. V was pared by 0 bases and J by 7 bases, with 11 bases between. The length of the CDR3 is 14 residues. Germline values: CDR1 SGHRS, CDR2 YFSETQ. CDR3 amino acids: CASSLVPGSNEQFF. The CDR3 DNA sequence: TGCGCCAGCAGCTTGGTGCCAGGTAGTAATGAGCAGTTCTTC. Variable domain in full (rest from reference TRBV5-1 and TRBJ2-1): KAGVTQTPRYLIKTRGQQVTLSCSPISGHRSVSWYQQTPGQGLQFLFEYFSETQRNKGNFPGRFSGRQFSNSRSEMNVSTLELGDSALYLCASSLVPGSNEQFFGPGTRLTVL.

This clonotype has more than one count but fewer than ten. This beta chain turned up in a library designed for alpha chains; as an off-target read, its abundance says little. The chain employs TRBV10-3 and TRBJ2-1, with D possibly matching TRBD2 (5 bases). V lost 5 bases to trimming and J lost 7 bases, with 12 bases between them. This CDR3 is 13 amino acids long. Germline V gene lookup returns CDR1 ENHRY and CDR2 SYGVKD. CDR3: CAISTGLANEQFF. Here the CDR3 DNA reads TGTGCCATCAGTACCGGACTGGCGAATGAGCAGTTCTTC.

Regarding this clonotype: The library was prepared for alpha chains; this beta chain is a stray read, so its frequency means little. The CDR3 spells CASSPPSGRATDTQYF. The CDR3 nucleotides read TGTGCCAGCAGCCCCCCTAGCGGGAGGGCCACAGATACGCAGTATTTT. The chain couples TRBV7-8 to TRBJ2-3, with 12 positions matching TRBD2. CDR1 is SGHVS and CDR2 is FQNEAQ in the germline V gene. This CDR3 contains 16 residues. V lost 5 bases to trimming and J lost 2 bases; unmatched junction nucleotides: 5.

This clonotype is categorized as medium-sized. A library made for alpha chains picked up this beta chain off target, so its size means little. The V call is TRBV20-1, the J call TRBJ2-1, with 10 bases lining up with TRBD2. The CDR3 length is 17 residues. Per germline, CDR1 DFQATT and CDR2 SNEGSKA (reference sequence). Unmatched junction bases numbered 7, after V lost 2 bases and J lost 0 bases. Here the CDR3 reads CSARPRLAGFSYNEQFF. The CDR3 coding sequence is TGCAGTGCTAGACCTAGACTAGCGGGCTTCTCCTACAATGAGCAGTTCTTC.

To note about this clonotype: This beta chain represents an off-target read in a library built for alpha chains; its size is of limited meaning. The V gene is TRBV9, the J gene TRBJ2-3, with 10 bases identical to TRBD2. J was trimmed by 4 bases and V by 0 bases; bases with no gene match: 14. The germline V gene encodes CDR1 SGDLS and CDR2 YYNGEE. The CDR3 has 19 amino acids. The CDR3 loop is CASSVASVYGAGGPDTQYF. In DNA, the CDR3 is TGTGCCAGCAGCGTAGCTTCGGTGTATGGAGCGGGAGGGCCAGATACGCAGTATTTT.

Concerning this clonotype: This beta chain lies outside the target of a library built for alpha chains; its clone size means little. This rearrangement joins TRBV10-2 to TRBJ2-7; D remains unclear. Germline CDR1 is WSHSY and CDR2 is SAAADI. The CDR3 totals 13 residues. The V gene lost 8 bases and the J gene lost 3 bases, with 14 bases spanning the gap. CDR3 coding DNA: TGCGCCAGCTGCCCTGATCTAGACTACGAGCAGTACTTC. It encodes CASCPDLDYEQYF.

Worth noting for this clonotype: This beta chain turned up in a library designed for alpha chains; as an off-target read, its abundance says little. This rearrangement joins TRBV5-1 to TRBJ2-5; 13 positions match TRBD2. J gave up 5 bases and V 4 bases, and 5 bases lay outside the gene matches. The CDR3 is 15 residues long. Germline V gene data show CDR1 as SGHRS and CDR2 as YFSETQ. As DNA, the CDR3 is TGCGCCAGCAGCGGGGGACTAGCGGGAATCGAGACCCAGTACTTC. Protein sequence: CASSGGLAGIETQYF.

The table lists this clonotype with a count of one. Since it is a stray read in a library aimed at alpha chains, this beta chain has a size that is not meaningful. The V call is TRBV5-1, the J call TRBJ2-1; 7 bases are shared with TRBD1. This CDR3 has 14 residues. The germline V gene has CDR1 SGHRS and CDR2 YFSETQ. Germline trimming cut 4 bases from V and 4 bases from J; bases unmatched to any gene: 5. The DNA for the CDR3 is TGCGCCAGCAGCCCCGGGACAGTTTACAATGAGCAGTTCTTC. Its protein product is CASSPGTVYNEQFF.